This TCR beta chain is drawn from a study of spatial heterogeneity in lung cancer. Time point denoted: sample taken at primary tumor resection. Each CDR3 protein is one row after TCRdb ran MiXCR on the 5' RACE reads. Seen here are 40,000 to 45,000 distinct CDR3 sequences, about 13% observed once, and the top ten hold 50% to 60%. V was cut by 7 bases and J by 2 bases, with 9 bases left in between. This CDR3 region has 11 residues. Per the germline V gene, CDR1 is DFQATT and CDR2 is SNEGSKA (reference sequence). The sample here was PBMCs, taken at surgery. This TCR came from a male donor with early-stage non-small cell lung cancer. The chain carries TRBV20-1 and TRBJ2-7; D is unresolved. The DNA for the CDR3 is TGCAGTGACCCTATTCCCTACGAGCAGTACTTC. This encodes CSDPIPYEQYF.